This TCR beta chain was identified in a study of blood T cell repertoires in COVID-19 (dated by TCRdb to about 2020). In the study overall: The collaborator samples originated in the United States, Italy and Spain and spanned the acute and convalescent phases of COVID-19. Deeply sampled blood TCRbeta repertoires from subjects exposed to, actively infected with, or recovered from COVID-19 were included in the dataset. Samples were obtained from the ongoing ImmuneRACE study (first 160 participants) and from some 1,300 subjects provided by 6 global collaborators. HLA class I and class II types, where available, came from metadata supplied by the sample provider rather than from assay-based typing. The repertoires were made available in a free public database intended to serve as a resource for research on the immune response to SARS-CoV-2. A de-identified subject ID, COVID-19 status, age in years and sex were almost always included in the sample metadata. The material from the prospective study consisted of cDNA or gDNA derived from T cells, B-cell-depleted T cells, or PBMCs. Broad study findings and their caveats: Clinical and demographic metadata were provided uncurated, with the amount varying by source and participant.

Collaborating institutions collected whole blood in K2EDTA tubes following their own protocols. For TCRbeta analysis, collaborator samples were shipped as frozen whole blood, as isolated PBMCs, or as DNA extracted from either sample type. With regard to this clone: It lacks a known antigen. One base away there is no much larger clone; base qualities are not given.

TCRbeta CDR3 regions were amplified from genomic DNA by means of the immunoSEQ Assay, a bias-controlled multiplex PCR. Processing in the source paper ran as follows. The number of nucleated cells in each sample was estimated by amplification of reference gene primers within the assay. To quantify the absolute abundance of each unique TCRbeta CDR3 rearrangement, sequence reads were collapsed and filtered. Productive Simpson clonality was computed per sample as the square root of Simpson's diversity index over productive rearrangements. Entries here come from immuneACCESS through TCRdb and include only in-frame sequences with V and J called. Some clones fail to appear in such tables; in the studies checked, an unresolved V gene covers under half of the shortfall, and the cause of the remainder is unknown. From that table come the V and J calls and clone size; the DNA was used to work out D and trimming. Present in this sample are 150,000 to 200,000 clones, 60% to 80% of which were seen just once. The leading ten clones occupy 26% of the sample.

Its CDR3 holds 14 amino acids, cysteine through phenylalanine. CDR3 DNA only is kept here, 42 bases in frame from base 1. A distance of 3 bases separates the germline ends of V and J, which lose 0 bases and 1 base respectively. The germline V gene sets CDR1 to LGHNA and CDR2 to YNFKEQ. The sample was peripheral blood. The rearrangement combines TRBV4-2 with TRBJ2-2; the D gene is unclear. This TCR was sampled from a woman aged 70 to 79 with acute or convalescent COVID-19. The nucleotide sequence reads as follows: TGTGCCAGCAGCCAAGATAGGAACACCGGGGAGCTGTTTTTT. Its amino acids are CASSQDRNTGELFF.